The source of this T cell receptor (beta chain) is a study of T cell changes during pregnancy in multiple sclerosis. The repertoire was sequenced with immunoSEQ multiplex PCR; TCRdb's copy has only in-frame clones and lacks some. This table has around 92,000 clones, about 94% appearing once. V lost 4 bases, J lost 4 bases, and 5 bases stayed unmatched. Germline V CDR1 and CDR2: SGHNT, YYREEE (reference sequence). The CDR3 runs 14 residues. This TCR came from a female donor with multiple sclerosis, enrolled in a pregnancy study. Source: peripheral blood, taken in the third trimester of pregnancy. V and J are TRBV5-4 and TRBJ2-5; 9 nucleotides align to TRBD1. In DNA form, the CDR3 reads TGTGCCAGCAGCCGTACAGGGGGCGGAGAGACCCAGTACTTC. Translated: CASSRTGGGETQYF. The full variable domain, its missing parts supplied by reference TRBV5-4 and TRBJ2-5, is ETGVTQSPTHLIKTRGQQVTLRCSSQSGHNTVSWYQQALGQGPQFIFQYYREEENGRGNFPPRFSGLQFPNYSSELNVNALELDDSALYLCASSRTGGGETQYFGPGTRLLVL.